Presented here are 22 T cell receptor beta chains from one specimen sequenced in a study of early T cells in non-severe SARS-CoV-2 infection (dated by TCRdb to the early 2020s). Libraries were constructed by 5' RACE. The listed sequencing device is NextSeq 500. Clones were called with MiXCR by TCRdb after fastp trimmed the public reads at Q25, and only in-frame beta chains were retained. Here each entry gathers all rows of one CDR3 protein and keeps the most common genes and DNA. Within this sample are roughly 66,000 distinct CDR3 sequences, with roughly 10% of them counted one time only. The ten biggest clones cover more than 2.5% of the sample. Sequencing was carried out using whole blood. These receptors originate from an adult who was a healthcare worker with PCR-confirmed SARS-CoV-2 infection or an uninfected control (not recorded which).

This clonotype appeared many times. V usage is TRBV9 and J usage is TRBJ1-5; D not resolved. Germline values: CDR1 SGDLS, CDR2 YYNGEE. Trimming shortened V by 3 bases and J by 0 bases, and 10 bases separated the two germline ends. This CDR3 comprises 15 residues. CDR3 sequence: CASSGGPTSNQPQHF. The CDR3 DNA sequence: TGTGCCAGCAGCGGCGGGCCCACTAGCAATCAGCCCCAGCATTTT. Supplemented by reference TRBV9 and TRBJ1-5, the full variable domain reads DSGVTQTPKHLITATGQRVTLRCSPRSGDLSVYWYQQSLDQGLQFLIQYYNGEERAKGNILERFSAQQFPDLHSELNLSSLELGDSALYFCASSGGPTSNQPQHFGDGTRLSIL.

Ten or more counts support this clonotype. The genes are TRBV20-1 and TRBJ2-3; 11 bases map to TRBD2. The CDR3 length is 19 residues. J gave up 1 base and V 1 base, and 13 bases lay outside the gene matches. Germline lookup yields CDR1 DFQATT and CDR2 SNEGSKA (reference sequence). The chain's CDR3 is CSARGGLAGGPSGTDTQYF. CDR3 in DNA: TGCAGTGCTAGAGGGGGTTTAGCGGGAGGGCCGTCGGGCACAGATACGCAGTATTTT.

This chain links TRBV30 with TRBJ2-7, with TRBD2 matching 9 bases. V shed 8 bases, J shed 6 bases, and the junction held 11 bases outside the gene matches. This CDR3 comprises 13 residues. CDR1 is GTSNPN and CDR2 is SVGIG in the germline V gene (reference sequence). The chain's CDR3 is CARQTSGMGEQYF. The CDR3 DNA sequence: TGTGCCAGGCAGACTAGCGGCATGGGCGAGCAGTACTTC.

At least ten counts were recorded for this clonotype. This chain joins TRBV28 and TRBJ2-7; weak D call: TRBD2 (6 bases). The germline gives CDR1 MDHEN, CDR2 SYDVKM. CDR3 length: 15 amino acids. V was clipped by 5 bases and J by 3 bases, with 17 bases between them. CDR3 bases: TGTGCCAGCAGTCCCTTCAAGCGGGTAGGCTACGAGCAGTACTTC. It encodes CASSPFKRVGYEQYF.

This clonotype was seen a handful of times. V is TRBV5-4 and J is TRBJ1-1; 7 positions agree with TRBD1. V gave up 4 bases and J gave up 1 base; unmatched junction bases: 7. The CDR3 is 15 amino acids. Per the germline V gene, CDR1 is SGHNT and CDR2 is YYREEE (reference sequence). CDR3 sequence (DNA): TGTGCCAGCAGCGGTACAGGGGCGGGGAACACTGAAGCTTTCTTT. Translating gives CASSGTGAGNTEAFF.

The rearrangement uses TRBV25-1 and TRBJ2-7; 7 nucleotides line up with TRBD2. The CDR3 is 15 amino acids. The germline V gene encodes CDR1 MGHDK and CDR2 SYGVNS. V dropped 7 bases and J dropped 0; count of bases not matched to a gene: 9. CDR3 nucleotide sequence: TGTGCCAGCAAGGCCCTAGCGGAAGGCTCCTACGAGCAGTACTTC. It codes for CASKALAEGSYEQYF.

The rearrangement joins TRBV27 to TRBJ2-7; a possible D gene is TRBD2 (5 bases). The CDR3 consists of 14 residues. CDR1 is MNHEY and CDR2 is SMNVEV in the germline V gene (reference sequence). V shed 6 bases and J shed 1 base, with 13 bases lying between them. This chain's CDR3 is CASRSLGDSYEQYF. The CDR3 nucleotides read TGTGCCAGCAGGTCACTAGGTGATTCCTACGAGCAGTACTTC.

This clonotype was counted at least ten times. This chain uses TRBV30 with TRBJ1-2; no clear D. This CDR3 is 14 amino acids long. Trimming shortened V by 8 bases and J by 4 bases, and 20 bases separated the two germline ends. Germline assignment: CDR1 GTSNPN and CDR2 SVGIG (reference sequence). The CDR3 here is CAGQGSTKGYGYTF. The CDR3 DNA reads as TGTGCCGGCCAAGGGTCTACGAAGGGCTATGGCTACACCTTC.

This clonotype has just a few counts. The chain links TRBV20-1 to TRBJ2-3; TRBD1 aligns across 7 bases. The germline CDR1 and CDR2 sequences are DFQATT and SNEGSKA (reference sequence). Trimming removed 4 bases from V and 2 bases from J; junction bases left unmatched: 9. There are 15 residues in the CDR3. This CDR3 reads CSANRRQGDTDTQYF. Written as DNA, the CDR3 is TGCAGTGCTAATCGTCGACAGGGCGACACAGATACGCAGTATTTT.

This clonotype was seen repeatedly, ten times or more. The rearrangement links TRBV5-4 to TRBJ2-1, with D perhaps matching TRBD2 (6 bases). This CDR3 has 16 residues. Per germline, CDR1 SGHNT and CDR2 YYREEE (reference sequence). Trimming took 4 bases from V and 8 from J, leaving 22 bases between them. DNA for the CDR3: TGTGCCAGCAGCAGCACGACTAGTTCTGGACTCGATGAGCAGTTCTTC. This codes for CASSSTTSSGLDEQFF.

The J gene is TRBJ1-2, the V gene TRBV7-8; no firm D call. V shed 1 base and J shed 5 bases, with 17 bases lying between them. Germline V CDR1 and CDR2: SGHVS, FQNEAQ. The CDR3 consists of 16 residues. DNA for the CDR3: TGTGCCAGCAGCTTAGAGTTTCGGGCAGGTTCTTATGGCTACACCTTC. Its translation is CASSLEFRAGSYGYTF.

V usage is TRBV11-2 and J usage is TRBJ1-1, with a possible D match to TRBD1 (5 bases). Germline CDR1 is SGHAT and CDR2 is FQNNGV. With 1 base removed from V and 6 bases from J, the gap between germline ends came to 12 bases. CDR3 length: 14 residues. CDR3 nucleotide sequence: TGTGCCAGCAGCTTAGCAGGGTTGTCCGCTGAAGCTTTCTTT. Amino acid sequence: CASSLAGLSAEAFF.

The rearrangement joins TRBV20-1 to TRBJ2-3; D may be TRBD2 (5 bases). The CDR3 is made up of 13 amino acids. Between the trimmed V and J ends, which lost 6 bases and 3 bases, there was a span of 13 bases. The germline V gene has CDR1 DFQATT and CDR2 SNEGSKA (reference sequence). CDR3 nucleotides: TGCAGTGCCCTGGCGGTAGCGACAGATACGCAGTATTTT. This codes for CSALAVATDTQYF.

The V call is TRBV5-1, the J call TRBJ2-1; 7 nucleotides align to TRBD2. Per the germline V gene, CDR1 is SGHRS and CDR2 is YFSETQ. With V trimmed by 6 bases and J by 12 bases, 12 bases remained unmatched. The CDR3 contains 13 residues. The CDR3, as DNA: TGCGCCAGCACCTGGGGGGGTTCCCCTCTGCAGTTCTTC. Translated: CASTWGGSPLQFF.

CDR3 sequence reads: CSAPTSGELFF. As DNA, the CDR3 is TGCAGTGCTCCGACTAGCGGGGAGCTGTTTTTT. The chain uses TRBV20-1 and TRBJ2-2; D may be TRBD2 (6 bases). The V end was cut by 5 bases, the J end by 7 bases, with 8 bases between. This CDR3 region has 11 residues. Germline CDR1 and CDR2: DFQATT and SNEGSKA (reference sequence).

In this sample, this clonotype turned up a few times. This chain joins TRBV6-6 and TRBJ2-7; perhaps TRBD1 as D (6 bases). Germline-derived CDR1 and CDR2 are MNHNY and SVGAGI (reference sequence). V lost 6 bases and J 4 bases, leaving 10 bases between the germline ends. There are 12 residues in the CDR3. The CDR3, as DNA: TGTGCCAGCAGATTACAGGGATACGAGCAGTACTTC. It is translated as CASRLQGYEQYF.

This rearrangement joins TRBV15 to TRBJ1-5, with a possible D match to TRBD1 (6 bases). The CDR3 totals 16 residues. Germline-derived CDR1 and CDR2 are LNHNV and YYDKDF (reference sequence). Between the trimmed V and J ends, which lost 1 base and 6 bases, there was a span of 16 bases. The DNA for the CDR3 is TGTGCCACCAGCAGAGTTGGGCAGGGGTTTAGTCAGCCCCAGCATTTT. As protein: CATSRVGQGFSQPQHF.

This clonotype occurred many times. This chain joins TRBV25-1 and TRBJ2-5, with 12 bases identical to TRBD2. CDR1 and CDR2 from the germline V gene are MGHDK and SYGVNS. V shed 5 bases, J shed 5 bases, and the junction held 15 bases outside the gene matches. CDR3 size: 18 residues. The CDR3 DNA reads TGTGCCAGCAGTCCCACCCCCCGACTAGCGGGAGTGAGGGAGACCCAGTACTTC. Its translation: CASSPTPRLAGVRETQYF.

V is TRBV12-3 or TRBV12-4 and J is TRBJ1-1, with D hard to call. V lost 6 bases and J lost 1, with 9 bases in between. This CDR3 is 13 amino acids long. The CDR3 is CASSWNRNTEAFF. The CDR3, as DNA: TGTGCCAGCAGCTGGAACAGGAACACTGAAGCTTTCTTT.

This clonotype has a count of ten or more. The CDR3 region has the DNA TGCAGTGCTAGTTCATCCCTAGGGAAAATGTATTTAAATGAGCAGTTCTTC. Translated: CSASSSLGKMYLNEQFF. This rearrangement joins TRBV20-1 to TRBJ2-1, with D unresolved. This CDR3 has 17 residues. V lost 3 bases and J 7 bases, leaving 25 bases between the germline ends. Per germline, CDR1 DFQATT and CDR2 SNEGSKA (reference sequence).

The CDR3 DNA reads as TGTGCCAGCAAGAGGCAGACTTCGAACACCGGGGAGCTGTTTTTT. Protein product: CASKRQTSNTGELFF. The chain joins TRBV12-3 or TRBV12-4 to TRBJ2-2, with D unclear. Trimming removed 7 bases from V and 0 bases from J, with 12 bases in between. CDR3 length: 15 residues.

The chain recombines TRBV25-1 with TRBJ1-5; weak D call: TRBD1 (5 bases). This CDR3 comprises 13 residues. CDR1 is MGHDK, CDR2 SYGVNS, per germline. Trimming took 4 bases from V and 4 from J, leaving 8 bases between them. The chain's CDR3 is CASSVDNNQPQHF. CDR3 bases: TGTGCCAGCAGTGTGGACAATAATCAGCCCCAGCATTTT.